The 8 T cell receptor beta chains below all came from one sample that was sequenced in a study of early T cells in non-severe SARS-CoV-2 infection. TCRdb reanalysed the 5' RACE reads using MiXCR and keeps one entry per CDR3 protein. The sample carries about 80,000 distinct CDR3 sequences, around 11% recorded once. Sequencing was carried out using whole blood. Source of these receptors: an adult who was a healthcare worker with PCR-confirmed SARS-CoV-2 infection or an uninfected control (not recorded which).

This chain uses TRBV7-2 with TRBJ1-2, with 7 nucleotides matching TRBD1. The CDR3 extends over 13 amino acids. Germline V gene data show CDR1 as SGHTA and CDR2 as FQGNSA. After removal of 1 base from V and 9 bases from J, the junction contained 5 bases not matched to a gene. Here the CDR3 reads CASSLGDSQSYTF. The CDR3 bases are TGTGCCAGCAGCTTAGGGGACAGCCAGAGCTACACCTTC.

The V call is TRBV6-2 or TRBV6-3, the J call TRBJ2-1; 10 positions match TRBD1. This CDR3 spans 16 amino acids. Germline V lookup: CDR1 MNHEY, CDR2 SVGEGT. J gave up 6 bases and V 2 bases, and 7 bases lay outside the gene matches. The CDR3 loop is CASSYPVGTGVNEQFF. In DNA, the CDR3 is TGTGCCAGCAGTTACCCTGTCGGGACAGGGGTCAATGAGCAGTTCTTC.

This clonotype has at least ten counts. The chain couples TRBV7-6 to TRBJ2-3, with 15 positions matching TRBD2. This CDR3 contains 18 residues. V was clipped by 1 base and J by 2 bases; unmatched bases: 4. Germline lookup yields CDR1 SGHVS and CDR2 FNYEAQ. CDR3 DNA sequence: TGTGCCAGCAGCTTAGAAGGACTAGCGGGGGGGCTCACAGATACGCAGTATTTT. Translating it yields CASSLEGLAGGLTDTQYF.

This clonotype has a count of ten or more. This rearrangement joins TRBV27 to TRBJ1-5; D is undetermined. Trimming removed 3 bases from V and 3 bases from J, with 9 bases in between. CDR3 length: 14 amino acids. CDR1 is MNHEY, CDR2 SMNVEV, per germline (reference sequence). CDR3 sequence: CASSFSRNNQPQHF. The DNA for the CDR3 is TGTGCCAGCAGTTTTTCCCGGAACAATCAGCCCCAGCATTTT.

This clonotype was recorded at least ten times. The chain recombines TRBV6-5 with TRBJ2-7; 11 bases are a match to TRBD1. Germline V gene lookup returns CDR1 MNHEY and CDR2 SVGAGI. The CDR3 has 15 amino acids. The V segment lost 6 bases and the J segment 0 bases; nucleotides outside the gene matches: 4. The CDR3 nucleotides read TGTGCCAGCAGGGCCGGGACAGGGGGCTCCTACGAGCAGTACTTC. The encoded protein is CASRAGTGGSYEQYF.

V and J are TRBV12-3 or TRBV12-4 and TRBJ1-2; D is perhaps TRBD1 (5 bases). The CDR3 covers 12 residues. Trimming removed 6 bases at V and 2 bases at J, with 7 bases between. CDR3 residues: CASRRQNYGYTF. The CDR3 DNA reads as TGTGCCAGCAGGAGACAGAACTATGGCTACACCTTC.

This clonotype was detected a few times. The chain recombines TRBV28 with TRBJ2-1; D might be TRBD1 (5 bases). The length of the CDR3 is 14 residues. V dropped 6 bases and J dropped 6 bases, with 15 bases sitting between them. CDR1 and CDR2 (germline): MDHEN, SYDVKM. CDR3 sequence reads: CASSLTHQGNEQFF. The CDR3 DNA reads TGTGCCAGCAGCCTGACCCACCAGGGCAATGAGCAGTTCTTC. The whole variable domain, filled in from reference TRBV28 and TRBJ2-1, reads DVKVTQSSRYLVKRTGEKVFLECVQDMDHENMFWYRQDPGLGLRLIYFSYDVKMKEKGDIPEGYSVSREKKERFSLILESASTNQTSMYLCASSLTHQGNEQFFGPGTRLTVL.

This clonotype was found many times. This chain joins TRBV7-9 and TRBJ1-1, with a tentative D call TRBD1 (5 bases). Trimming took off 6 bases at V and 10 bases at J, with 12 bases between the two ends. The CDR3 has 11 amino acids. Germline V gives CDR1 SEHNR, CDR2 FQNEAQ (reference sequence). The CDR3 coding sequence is TGTGCCAGCAGTCCCGACCAGGGAGCTTTCTTT. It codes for CASSPDQGAFF.